Here is one TCR beta chain with its context. This specimen comes from a study of CD8 T cells in Susac syndrome. Looking at the study overall: Sequencing included Susac syndrome patients, five or six of them with active disease and under ten in remission.

CD8+ and CD4+ T cells circulating in blood were sequenced for TCR beta. cDNA came from about 0.5 to 1 ug RNA primed by random hexamers. It was immunoSEQ multiplex PCR that amplified TCR beta CDR3 across 54 Vbeta and 13 Jbeta. TCRdb re-called the immunoSEQ multiplex PCR reads with MiXCR, one entry per CDR3 protein. In the table there are some 96,000 distinct CDR3 sequences, around 94% of which are singletons. Trimming removed 6 bases from V and 7 bases from J; junction bases left unmatched: 9. The CDR3 is 14 residues long. Germline loops: CDR1 MDHEN, CDR2 SYDVKM. The rearrangement links TRBV28 to TRBJ2-1, with 7 bases matching TRBD2. The source of this sequence is a human donor with Susac syndrome. Sequencing was done on a sample of CD4+ T cells from PBMCs. CDR3: CASSRGERYNEQFF. In DNA form, the CDR3 reads TGTGCCAGCAGCCGGGGGGAGCGTTATAATGAGCAGTTCTTC.